A selection of T cell receptor beta chains follows, all from one sample in a study of T cell changes during pregnancy in multiple sclerosis. TCRdb's copy holds only in-frame clones and misses some; the assay was immunoSEQ multiplex PCR. The table has roughly 26,000 clones, roughly 87% seen once. This specimen was CD8+ T cells from peripheral blood mononuclear cells, taken in the second trimester of pregnancy. The receptors derive from a female donor with multiple sclerosis, enrolled in a pregnancy study. CDR3s include the opening cysteine and the closing phenylalanine or tryptophan.

J: TRBJ1-2; V: TRBV27; CDR3: CASSPRSGRGYTF
J: TRBJ2-2; V: TRBV19; CDR3: CASRSGELFF
J: TRBJ1-5; V: TRBV6-1; CDR3: CATQARVSSNQPQHF
J: TRBJ2-2; V: TRBV4-2; CDR3: CASSQARETNTGELFF
J: TRBJ1-1; V: TRBV28; CDR3: CASSFGGTEAFF
J: TRBJ2-3; V: TRBV7-9; CDR3: CASSYRQGIDTQYF
J: TRBJ1-5; V: TRBV28; CDR3: CASSYSSYSNQPQHF
J: TRBJ2-1; V: TRBV5-4; CDR3: CASSPGDNEQFF
J: TRBJ2-3; V: TRBV28; CDR3: CASSLWFSGRDTDTQYF
J: TRBJ2-5; V: TRBV27; CDR3: CASSFNRGLPPKETQYF
J: TRBJ1-1; V: TRBV28; CDR3: CASSLRGQFSEAFF